This entry describes one TCR beta chain. This sample was taken from a study of cytomegalovirus exposure and HLA in healthy donors. The length of the CDR3 is 16 residues. Germline assignment: CDR1 SEHNR and CDR2 FQNEAQ (reference sequence). Deletions cut 4 bases from V and 3 bases from J, with 16 bases between. The PCR ran on 60 Vbeta and 13 Jbeta primers. TCRdb keeps only in-frame clones here, not all; method: immunoSEQ multiplex PCR. The sample shows 200,000 to 250,000 clones, around nine tenths of them seen only once. The receptor was derived from a woman younger than 35 in good health and CMV-seronegative. The sample consisted of PBMCs. This chain links TRBV7-9 with TRBJ2-1; D perhaps matches TRBD2 (6 bases). The CDR3 DNA is TGTGCCAGCAGCTCCAAACGGGGGAGCGACTACAATGAGCAGTTCTTC. Translation: CASSSKRGSDYNEQFF.